In its sample, the clone carrying this TCR beta chain was seen many times. This entry comes from a study of naive and memory T cell subsets. The library had UMIs added by 3' ligation of an oligonucleotide to TCR cDNA. The SP2 primer and nested alpha and beta constant region primers amplified ligated cDNA in four rounds. TCRdb reprocessed the 5' RACE reads with MiXCR, giving one entry per CDR3 protein. The table lists roughly 48,000 distinct CDR3 sequences, approximately 4.5% of them singletons, with 0.75% to 0.9% in the top ten. Germline values: CDR1 DFQATT, CDR2 SNEGSKA (reference sequence). The junction had 6 bases not matched to a gene; V was cut back by 0 bases and J by 7 bases. The CDR3 length is 16 residues.

The chain recombines TRBV20-1 with TRBJ2-1; 13 bases match TRBD2. This clonotype originated in a female donor in good health. In nucleotides, the CDR3 is TGCAGTGCTAGAGATCCAGGACTAGCGGGAGATAATGAGCAGTTCTTC. Amino acid sequence: CSARDPGLAGDNEQFF.